This TCR beta chain was captured in a study of blood T cells in healthy people across ages. Germline-derived CDR1 and CDR2 are SGHTA and FQGNSA. The CDR3 is made up of 13 amino acids. For this clonotype: One end of the junction does not line up with germline, which may come from a read error.

Primers used in a second PCR of about 6 to 12 cycles were a sample-barcoded 5' primer and a J-beta primer mix. TCRdb reprocessed the 5' RACE reads with MiXCR, giving one entry per CDR3 protein. This sample carries approximately 810,000 distinct CDR3 sequences, around 30% of them seen once, and the ten largest clones take 15% to 20%. The source is a woman older than 75 in good health. Material: blood. This chain links TRBV7-2 with TRBJ1-2; the D gene is possibly TRBD1 (6 bases). CDR3 sequence (DNA): TGTGCCGGCAGCCGGACAGCCAACTATGGCTACACCTTC. Translation gives CAGSRTANYGYTF. The complete variable domain, with remaining parts taken from reference TRBV7-2 and TRBJ1-2, reads GAGVSQSPSNKVTEKGKDVELRCDPISGHTALYWYRQSLGQGLEFLIYFQGNSAPDKSGLPSDRFSAERTGGSVSTLTIQRTQQEDSAVYLCAGSRTANYGYTFGSGTRLTVV.